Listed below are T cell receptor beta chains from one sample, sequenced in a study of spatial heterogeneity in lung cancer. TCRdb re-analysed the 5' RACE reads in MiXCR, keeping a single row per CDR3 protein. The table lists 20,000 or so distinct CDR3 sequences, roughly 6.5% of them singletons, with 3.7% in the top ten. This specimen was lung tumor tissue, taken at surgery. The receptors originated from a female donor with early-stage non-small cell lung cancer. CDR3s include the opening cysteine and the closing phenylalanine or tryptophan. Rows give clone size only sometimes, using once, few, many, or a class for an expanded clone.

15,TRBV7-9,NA,CASSHDRARGYEQYF
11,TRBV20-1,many,CSATGDHEQYF
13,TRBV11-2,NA,CASIGKPSYGYTF
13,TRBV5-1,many,CASSRETVTEAFF
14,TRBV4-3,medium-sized,CASSQDRGGETQYF
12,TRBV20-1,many,CSAVRALETQYF
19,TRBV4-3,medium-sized,CASSQSIGTSGSRRNEQFF
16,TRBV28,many,CASSGGGAGDYNEQFF
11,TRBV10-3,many,CAISDGGEQYF
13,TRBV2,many,CANGDRPNSPLHF
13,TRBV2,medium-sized,CASSEQGPRPQHF
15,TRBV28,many,CASSPRLAGRGELFF
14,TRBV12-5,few,CASGLQGAETEAFF
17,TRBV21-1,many,CASSPRGLAGVLNEQFF
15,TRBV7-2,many,CASSAGWTGPYEQYF
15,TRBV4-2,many,CASSQDSARNQPQHF
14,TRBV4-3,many,CASSRSTGSSEQYF
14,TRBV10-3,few,CAISERQGATEAFF
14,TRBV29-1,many,CSVTPGRMNTEAFF
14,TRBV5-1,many,CASSLAQAAYEQYF
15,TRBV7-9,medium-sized,CASSSDRGRSYEQYF
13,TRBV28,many,CASSLNSGNTIYF
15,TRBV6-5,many,CASSYSIQGHQPQHF
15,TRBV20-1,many,CSAAGQGARTGELFF
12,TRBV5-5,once,CASSWSTDTQYF
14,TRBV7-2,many,CASSLTPNTGELFF
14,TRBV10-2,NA,CASSGNSGTGELFF
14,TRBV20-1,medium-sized,CSAKTGSGLNEQFF
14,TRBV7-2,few,CASSPRSATGEQYF
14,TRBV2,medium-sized,CASEAGTSGNTQYF
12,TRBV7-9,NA,CASSLLADTQYF
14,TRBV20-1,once,CSAYDSSGANVLTF
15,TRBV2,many,CARIGLAENTDTQYF
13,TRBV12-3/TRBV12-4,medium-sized,CASSKNRGSEAFF
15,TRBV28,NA,CASSPGTSLSYEQYF
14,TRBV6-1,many,CASSEQRWRYEQYF
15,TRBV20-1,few,CSARAPGTGNEKLFF
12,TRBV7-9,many,CASSSRFTEQYF
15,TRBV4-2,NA,CASSQAGLASETQYF
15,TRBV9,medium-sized,CASTANLAGGGEQFF
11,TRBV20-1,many,CSATGGREQFF